This passage covers 20 T cell receptor beta chains from one sample sequenced in a study of blood T cell repertoires in COVID-19. Some clones are missing from TCRdb's copy, which holds only in-frame ones; the method was immunoSEQ multiplex PCR. Seen here are 150,000 to 200,000 clones, around 86% observed once, and the top ten hold about 9.7%. The sample was peripheral blood. These TCRs come from a man aged 45-65 years with active or convalescent COVID-19.

This clone has only a few counts. The V and J genes are TRBV6-5 and TRBJ1-3; unclear D gene. The length of the CDR3 is 13 residues. Looked up from germline, CDR1 is MNHEY and CDR2 is SVGAGI. V lost 10 bases, J lost 4 bases, and 14 bases lay in between. The CDR3 region has the DNA TGTGCCATCCTCTCCAGGTTAGGAAACACCATATATTTT. It codes for CAILSRLGNTIYF.

Here the CDR3 reads CASSLQVPQPQHF. CDR3 nucleotide sequence: TGTGCCAGCAGTTTACAGGTCCCCCAGCCCCAGCATTTT. V gene TRBV12-3 or TRBV12-4 combines with J gene TRBJ1-5; D gene unclear. The V end was cut by 2 bases, the J end by 7 bases, with 9 bases between. CDR3 length equals 13 residues.

This rearrangement joins TRBV28 to TRBJ2-3, with 7 bases fitting TRBD2. The germline V gene has CDR1 MDHEN and CDR2 SYDVKM. The CDR3 has 15 amino acids. Germline trimming cut 4 bases from V and 2 bases from J; bases unmatched to any gene: 6. CDR3 coding DNA: TGTGCCAGCAGTTCCGCGGGAGATGTCACAGATACGCAGTATTTT. Protein sequence: CASSSAGDVTDTQYF.

V is TRBV5-6 and J is TRBJ1-5; D not certain. The CDR3 has 14 residues. Germline assignment: CDR1 SGHDT and CDR2 YYEEEE. Deletions cut 0 bases from V and 4 bases from J, with 8 bases between. CDR3 residues: CASSLGRQNQPQHF. The CDR3 DNA follows: TGTGCCAGCAGCTTGGGGCGGCAGAATCAGCCCCAGCATTTT.

V gene TRBV24-1 combines with J gene TRBJ1-1, with TRBD1 as a possible D gene (6 bases). This CDR3 is built from 15 residues. Germline CDR1 and CDR2: KGHDR and SFDVKD. Trimming pared 6 bases from V and 4 bases from J, leaving 17 bases between. CDR3 region: CATSHKGVDGTEAFF. In DNA form, the CDR3 reads TGTGCCACCAGTCATAAGGGGGTCGATGGCACTGAAGCTTTCTTT.

This chain links TRBV20-1 with TRBJ2-2; 11 nucleotides agree with TRBD1. Germline V gives CDR1 DFQATT, CDR2 SNEGSKA (reference sequence). The CDR3 is made up of 14 amino acids. V lost 5 bases, J lost 7 bases, and 6 bases stayed unmatched. Here the CDR3 reads CSARGQGAGGELFF. The CDR3 region has the DNA TGCAGTGCTCGTGGACAGGGGGCCGGCGGGGAGCTGTTTTTT.

The V gene is TRBV29-1, the J gene TRBJ1-3; D is uncertain. Germline V gene lookup returns CDR1 SQVTM and CDR2 ANQGSEA. The CDR3 loop spans 13 amino acids. Trimming removed 3 bases from V and 2 bases from J, with 8 bases in between. The chain's CDR3 is CSVDGGTGNTIYF. In DNA, the CDR3 is TGCAGCGTTGATGGCGGGACTGGAAACACCATATATTTT.

V is TRBV5-4 and J is TRBJ2-2; 12 bases map to TRBD2. Looked up from germline, CDR1 is SGHNT and CDR2 is YYREEE (reference sequence). CDR3 size: 17 residues. Trimming cost V 4 bases and J 0 bases; bases outside gene matches: 4. CDR3 DNA: TGTGCCAGCAGCGTGACTAGCGGGGGTTCGAACACCGGGGAGCTGTTTTTT. This encodes CASSVTSGGSNTGELFF.

CDR3 sequence: CASSVHPGRTSEQTQYF. CDR3 coding DNA: TGTGCCAGCAGCGTCCACCCGGGGAGGACCTCAGAACAGACCCAGTACTTC. J is TRBJ2-5 and V is TRBV9; a possible D gene is TRBD2 (6 bases). Per the germline V gene, CDR1 is SGDLS and CDR2 is YYNGEE. This CDR3 has 17 amino acids. V was clipped by 2 bases and J by 6 bases, with 23 bases between them.

The J gene is TRBJ2-3, the V gene TRBV19; 12 bases line up with TRBD2. Germline lookup yields CDR1 LNHDA and CDR2 SQIVND (reference sequence). This CDR3 contains 21 residues. Unmatched junction bases numbered 18, after V lost 4 bases and J lost 1 base. CDR3 sequence (DNA): TGTGCCAGTAGTAGAGGTCGGACTAGCGGGACCTTGGGCTTGGGCACAGATACGCAGTATTTT. It yields the protein CASSRGRTSGTLGLGTDTQYF.

The V and J genes are TRBV5-1 and TRBJ1-1, with D perhaps TRBD1 (6 bases). CDR3 size: 16 residues. Looked up from germline, CDR1 is SGHRS and CDR2 is YFSETQ. V lost 2 bases and J lost 0, with 14 bases in between. The CDR3 DNA reads as TGCGCCAGCAGCTTCAAACAGGGAAACATGAACACTGAAGCTTTCTTT. This codes for CASSFKQGNMNTEAFF.

This clone was found once. The chain employs TRBV5-1 and TRBJ2-2; tentatively, D is TRBD1 (6 bases). The CDR3 totals 18 residues. Trimming took off 5 bases at V and 5 bases at J, with 25 bases between the two ends. Germline loops: CDR1 SGHRS, CDR2 YFSETQ. The CDR3 loop reads CASSPLLTGTPGTGELFF. CDR3 coding DNA: TGCGCCAGCAGTCCCTTGCTGACCGGGACACCAGGAACCGGGGAGCTGTTTTTT.

The chain employs TRBV7-9 and TRBJ1-4, with 8 bases matching TRBD1. This CDR3 region has 13 residues. Germline V gene sequence: CDR1 SEHNR, CDR2 FQNEAQ (reference sequence). V was clipped by 5 bases and J by 8 bases; unmatched bases: 4. In nucleotides, the CDR3 is TGTGCCAGCAGCCCCCAGGGGGCCGAAAAACTGTTTTTT. Encoded protein: CASSPQGAEKLFF.

The chain has TRBV28 and TRBJ1-5; the D gene is possibly TRBD1 (6 bases). The CDR3 is 13 residues long. Trimming removed 6 bases at V and 3 bases at J, with 9 bases between. In germline, CDR1 is MDHEN, CDR2 SYDVKM. The CDR3 spells CASRDSLNQPQHF. Here the CDR3 DNA reads TGTGCCAGCAGGGACAGTCTCAATCAGCCCCAGCATTTT. Supplemented by reference TRBV28 and TRBJ1-5, the full variable domain reads DVKVTQSSRYLVKRTGEKVFLECVQDMDHENMFWYRQDPGLGLRLIYFSYDVKMKEKGDIPEGYSVSREKKERFSLILESASTNQTSMYLCASRDSLNQPQHFGDGTRLSIL.

V gene TRBV28 combines with J gene TRBJ1-2, with 10 bases that match TRBD1. V shed 8 bases, J shed 8 bases, and the junction held 5 bases outside the gene matches. In germline, CDR1 is MDHEN, CDR2 SYDVKM. The CDR3 runs 12 residues. The CDR3 nucleotides read TGTGCCAGCCGGACAGGGGGACAGGGCTACACCTTC. Its translation: CASRTGGQGYTF.

The chain joins TRBV7-9 to TRBJ1-1; maybe TRBD1 (6 bases). CDR3 length equals 14 residues. V was cut by 1 base and J by 4 bases, with 10 bases left in between. Germline CDR1 is SEHNR and CDR2 is FQNEAQ (reference sequence). The CDR3 loop reads CASSLDRVGTEAFF. For the CDR3, the DNA is TGTGCCAGCAGCTTAGACAGGGTGGGCACTGAAGCTTTCTTT.

V usage is TRBV3-1 (or the pseudogene TRBV3-2) and J usage is TRBJ2-5; D is uncertain. The CDR3 covers 12 residues. Trimming shortened V by 1 base and J by 5 bases, and 5 bases separated the two germline ends. Germline values: CDR1 LGHDT, CDR2 YNNKEL (reference sequence). CDR3 sequence reads: CASSQVAETQYF. As DNA, the CDR3 is TGTGCCAGCAGCCAAGTCGCGGAGACCCAGTACTTC.

V gene TRBV5-5 combines with J gene TRBJ1-6, with TRBD1 matching 9 bases. Unmatched junction bases numbered 7, after V lost 2 bases and J lost 7 bases. The CDR3 is 16 amino acids. The germline V gene encodes CDR1 SGHKS and CDR2 YYEKEE (reference sequence). CDR3 bases: TGTGCCAGCAGCTTCCTGGGACAGGGCTGGAATTCACCCCTCCACTTT. It yields the protein CASSFLGQGWNSPLHF.

This clone was detected only once. This chain uses TRBV7-2 with TRBJ1-4; TRBD1 agrees at 7 bases. This CDR3 comprises 15 residues. J gave up 4 bases and V 5 bases, and 7 bases lay outside the gene matches. Germline loops: CDR1 SGHTA, CDR2 FQGNSA. CDR3 loop: CASSRGTVGNEKLFF. The CDR3 nucleotides read TGTGCCAGCAGCCGGGGGACAGTTGGTAATGAAAAACTGTTTTTT.

This rearrangement joins TRBV6-5 to TRBJ2-2; 8 nucleotides agree with TRBD1. The CDR3 is 16 residues long. With V trimmed by 2 bases and J by 0 bases, 2 bases remained unmatched. CDR1 is MNHEY and CDR2 is SVGAGI in the germline V gene. The CDR3 DNA reads as TGTGCCAGCAGTTACGGGACAGGTCCGAACACCGGGGAGCTGTTTTTT. Translating it yields CASSYGTGPNTGELFF.